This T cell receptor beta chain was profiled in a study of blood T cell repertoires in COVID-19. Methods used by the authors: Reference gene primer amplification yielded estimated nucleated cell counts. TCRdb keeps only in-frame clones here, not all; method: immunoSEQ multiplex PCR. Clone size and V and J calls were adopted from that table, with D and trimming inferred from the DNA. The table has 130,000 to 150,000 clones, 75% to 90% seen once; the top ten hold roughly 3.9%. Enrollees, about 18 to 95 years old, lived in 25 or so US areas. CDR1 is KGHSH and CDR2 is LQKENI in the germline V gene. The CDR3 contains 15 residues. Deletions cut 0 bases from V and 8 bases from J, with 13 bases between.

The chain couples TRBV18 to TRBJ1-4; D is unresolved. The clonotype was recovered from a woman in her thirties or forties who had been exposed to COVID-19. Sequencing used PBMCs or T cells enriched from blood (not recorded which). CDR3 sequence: CASSPPSQSGEKLFF. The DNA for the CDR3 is TGTGCCAGCTCACCACCGTCTCAAAGTGGCGAAAAACTGTTTTTT. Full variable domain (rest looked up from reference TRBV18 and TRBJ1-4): NAGVMQNPRHLVRRRGQEARLRCSPMKGHSHVYWYRQLPEEGLKFMVYLQKENIIDESGMPKERFSAEFPKEGPSILRIQQVVRGDSAAYFCASSPPSQSGEKLFFGSGTQLSVL.